This T cell receptor beta chain appears in the sequencing data of a study of blood T cells in healthy people across ages. Study results and limitations: Underestimates were what the diversity estimates from one million T cells were considered to be.

This clonotype was observed a few times. The antigen remains unidentified. The CDR3 length is 15 residues. Trimming cost V 7 bases and J 4 bases; bases outside gene matches: 9. Germline-derived CDR1 and CDR2 are MNHNY and SVGAGI (reference sequence). Alongside a J-beta primer mix, a sample-barcoded 5' primer served in a second PCR lasting roughly 7 to 11 cycles. In TCRdb, the 5' RACE reads were re-called with MiXCR into one record per CDR3 protein. Of 1.5 million to 1.9 million distinct CDR3 sequences in the sample, 40% to 45% are singletons; the top ten hold around 4%. This chain uses TRBV6-6 with TRBJ1-5; 8 bases fit TRBD1. The sequence was obtained from a woman between 18 and 29 years old in good health. The sample taken for sequencing was blood. This chain's CDR3 is CASTSQDRANQPQHF. The CDR3 coding sequence is TGTGCCAGCACCTCTCAGGACAGGGCGAATCAGCCCCAGCATTTT.